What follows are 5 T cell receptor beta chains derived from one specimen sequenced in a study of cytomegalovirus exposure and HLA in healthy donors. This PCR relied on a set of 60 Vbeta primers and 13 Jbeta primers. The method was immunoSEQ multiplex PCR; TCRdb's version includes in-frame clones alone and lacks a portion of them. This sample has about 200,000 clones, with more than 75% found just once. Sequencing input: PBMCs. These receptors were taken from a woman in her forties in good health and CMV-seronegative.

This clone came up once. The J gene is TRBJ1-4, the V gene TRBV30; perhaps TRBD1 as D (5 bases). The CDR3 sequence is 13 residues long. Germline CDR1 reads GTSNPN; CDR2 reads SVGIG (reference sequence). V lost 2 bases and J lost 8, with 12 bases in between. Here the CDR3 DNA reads TGTGCCTGGAGTTTGGGGCATGGGGAAAAACTGTTTTTT. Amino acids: CAWSLGHGEKLFF.

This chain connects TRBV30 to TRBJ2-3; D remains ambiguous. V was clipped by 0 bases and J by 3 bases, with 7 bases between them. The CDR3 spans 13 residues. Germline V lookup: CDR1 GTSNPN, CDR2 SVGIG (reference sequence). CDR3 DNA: TGTGCCTGGAGTGTACTCTCGACAGATACGCAGTATTTT. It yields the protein CAWSVLSTDTQYF.

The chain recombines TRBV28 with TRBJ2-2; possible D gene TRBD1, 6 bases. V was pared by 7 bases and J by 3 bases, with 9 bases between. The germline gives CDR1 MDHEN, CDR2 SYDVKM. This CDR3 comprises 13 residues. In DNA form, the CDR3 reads TGTGCCAGCATACAGGGTCACACCGGGGAGCTGTTTTTT. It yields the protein CASIQGHTGELFF. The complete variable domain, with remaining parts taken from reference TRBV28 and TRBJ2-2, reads DVKVTQSSRYLVKRTGEKVFLECVQDMDHENMFWYRQDPGLGLRLIYFSYDVKMKEKGDIPEGYSVSREKKERFSLILESASTNQTSMYLCASIQGHTGELFFGEGSRLTVL.

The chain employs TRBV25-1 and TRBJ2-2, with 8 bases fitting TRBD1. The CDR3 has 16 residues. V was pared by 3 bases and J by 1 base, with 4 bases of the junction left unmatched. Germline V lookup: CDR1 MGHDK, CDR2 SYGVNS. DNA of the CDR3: TGTGCCAGCAGTGACCTCGGACAGGGGAACACCGGGGAGCTGTTTTTT. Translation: CASSDLGQGNTGELFF.

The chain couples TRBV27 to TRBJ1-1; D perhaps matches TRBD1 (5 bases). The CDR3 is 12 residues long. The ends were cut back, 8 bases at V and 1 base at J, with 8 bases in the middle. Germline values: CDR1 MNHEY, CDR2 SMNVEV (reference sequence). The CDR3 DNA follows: TGTGCCAGCCGTGACAGGAACACTGAAGCTTTCTTT. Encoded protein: CASRDRNTEAFF.